These T cell receptor beta chains were read from a single sample in a study of CD8+ T cells in alopecia areata. Method: immunoSEQ multiplex PCR; TCRdb's copy keeps in-frame clones and lacks some. This repertoire shows nearly 200,000 clones, about three fifths found once; its top ten account for 5.5%. The material was CD4+ T cells sorted from blood, obtained at week 24, from a patient treated with tofacitinib. These receptors all come from a human donor with alopecia areata. The CDR3 runs from the conserved cysteine through the conserved F or W. The D gene is left open where the match is weak. Expanded clones are given a class, and other clones once, few, many or no size at all.

>few|TRBJ2-5|TRBD1|TRBV7-2
CASSGDRAGETQYF
TGTGCCAGCAGCGGGGACAGGGCGGGTGAGACCCAGTACTTC
>-|TRBJ2-5|-|TRBV6-1
CASSQLQETQYF
TGTGCCAGCAGCCAGCTCCAAGAGACCCAGTACTTC
>-|TRBJ2-6|-|TRBV4-3
CASSQDHRGVTGANVLTF
TGCGCCAGCAGCCAAGACCACCGGGGAGTTACTGGGGCCAACGTCCTGACTTTC
>-|TRBJ2-5|TRBD2|TRBV5-4
CASSPNPRLAGGLQETQYF
TGTGCCAGCAGTCCCAACCCAAGACTAGCGGGGGGGCTCCAAGAGACCCAGTACTTC
>-|TRBJ1-5|-|TRBV15
CATSRDSSNQPQHF
TGTGCCACCAGCCGCGACAGTAGCAATCAGCCCCAGCATTTT
>-|TRBJ2-1|-|TRBV10-3
CAISESSQGGNEQFF
TGTGCCATCAGTGAGTCTAGCCAGGGAGGCAATGAGCAGTTCTTC
>-|TRBJ1-6|-|TRBV4-3
CASSQDYRNSPLHF
TGCGCCAGCAGCCAAGACTATCGGAATTCACCCCTCCACTTT
>-|TRBJ2-5|TRBD1|TRBV9
CASSVGQGETQYF
TGTGCCAGCAGCGTAGGACAGGGAGAGACCCAGTACTTC
>-|TRBJ1-5|TRBD1|TRBV30
CAWSVDRGLGNQPQHF
TGTGCCTGGAGTGTCGACAGGGGGTTGGGCAATCAGCCCCAGCATTTT
>-|TRBJ2-1|TRBD1|TRBV25-1
CASSAGQGIIRFF
TGTGCCAGCAGTGCCGGACAGGGAATTATACGGTTCTTC
>few|TRBJ2-7|-|TRBV2
CASSGQVFESGRSYEQYF
TGTGCCAGCAGTGGGCAGGTCTTTGAAAGTGGACGCTCCTACGAGCAGTACTTC
>few|TRBJ2-6|TRBD1|TRBV14
CASSQRTGGSGANVLTF
TGTGCCAGCAGCCAACGGACAGGGGGCTCTGGGGCCAACGTCCTGACTTTC
>many|TRBJ1-2|-|TRBV4-1
CASSTHRDNYGYTF
TGCGCCAGCAGCACCCACAGAGATAACTATGGCTACACCTTC
>-|TRBJ1-2|-|TRBV6-5
CASSPPTGPHGYTF
TGTGCCAGCAGTCCCCCCACGGGGCCGCATGGCTACACCTTC
>-|TRBJ1-2|-|TRBV7-2
CASSLNPANYGYTF
TGTGCCAGCAGCTTAAATCCTGCTAACTATGGCTACACCTTC
>-|TRBJ2-5|TRBD1|TRBV6-5
CASSSGRQGQETQYF
TGTGCCAGCAGTTCGGGAAGACAGGGCCAAGAGACCCAGTACTTC
>-|TRBJ2-7|TRBD1|TRBV5-1
CASSEPATGTYEQYF
TGCGCCAGCAGCGAACCTGCGACAGGGACCTACGAGCAGTACTTC
>-|TRBJ2-5|-|TRBV10-3
CAISESGHSSQETQYF
TGTGCCATCAGTGAGTCCGGCCACAGTTCTCAAGAGACCCAGTACTTC
>-|TRBJ2-3|TRBD1|TRBV7-9
CASSTDRGSTDTQYF
TGTGCCAGCAGCACGGACAGGGGCAGCACAGATACGCAGTATTTT
>-|TRBJ2-5|TRBD2|TRBV7-3
CASSVSGTSGEQYF
TGTGCCAGCAGCGTTAGCGGGACCTCGGGAGAACAGTACTTC
>-|TRBJ2-4|-|TRBV29-1
CSVEDRRSGAKNIQYF
TGCAGCGTTGAAGATCGGAGGAGCGGGGCCAAAAACATTCAGTACTTC
>-|TRBJ2-1|-|TRBV6-5
CATQSRGYNEQFF
TGTGCCACCCAGTCCCGGGGCTACAATGAGCAGTTCTTC
>-|TRBJ1-1|TRBD1|TRBV6-1
CASSDTQGYTEAFF
TGTGCCAGCAGTGATACACAGGGGTACACTGAAGCTTTCTTT
>-|TRBJ2-1|-|TRBV5-4
CASSLQSGAVFNEQFF
TGTGCCAGCAGCCTACAAAGCGGTGCAGTCTTCAATGAGCAGTTCTTC
>-|TRBJ2-7|TRBD1|TRBV18
CASSQTGQPPYEQYF
TGTGCCAGCTCACAAACGGGACAGCCACCCTACGAGCAGTACTTC
>few|TRBJ1-3|-|TRBV12-5
CGKGIVVVESGNTIYF
TGTGGGAAGGGGATCGTCGTGGTAGAGTCTGGAAACACCATATATTTT
>-|TRBJ2-7|-|TRBV7-2
CASSLGTQYEQYF
TGTGCCAGCAGCTTGGGGACGCAGTACGAGCAGTACTTC
>-|TRBJ2-7|TRBD2|TRBV6-6
CASTKRLAGDEQYF
TGTGCCAGCACCAAGAGACTAGCGGGAGATGAGCAGTACTTC
>few|TRBJ2-7|TRBD2|TRBV27
CASSQVGGSYEQYF
TGTGCCAGCAGCCAGGTCGGGGGGTCCTACGAGCAGTACTTC
>-|TRBJ2-6|TRBD1|TRBV9
CASSVGQGSNVLTF
TGTGCCAGCAGCGTAGGACAGGGGAGCAACGTCCTGACTTTC
>-|TRBJ2-7|TRBD2|TRBV30
CACSLTSDSYEQYF
TGTGCCTGTAGTCTGACTAGCGACTCCTACGAGCAGTACTTC
>-|TRBJ2-7|-|TRBV30
CAGASTGSYEQYF
TGTGCCGGGGCAAGTACAGGCTCCTACGAGCAGTACTTC
>few|TRBJ1-1|TRBD1|TRBV10-3
CAISDPDRVSTEAFF
TGTGCCATCAGTGACCCGGACAGGGTTTCCACTGAAGCTTTCTTT
>-|TRBJ2-2|-|TRBV5-8
CASSLVVGVNTGELFF
TGTGCCAGCAGCTTGGTCGTAGGTGTCAACACCGGGGAGCTGTTTTTT
>-|TRBJ2-5|-|TRBV29-1
CSVVSPEETQYF
TGCAGCGTTGTGTCCCCCGAAGAGACCCAGTACTTC
>-|TRBJ2-7|-|TRBV7-9
CASRAPPLSRGPYEQYF
TGTGCCAGCCGGGCCCCCCCCCTGTCTCGGGGCCCCTACGAGCAGTACTTC
>few|TRBJ2-3|TRBD2|TRBV4-1
CASSQAVPVAGSTDTQYF
TGCGCCAGCAGCCAAGCTGTTCCAGTAGCGGGGAGCACAGATACGCAGTATTTT
>-|TRBJ2-3|-|TRBV2
CAISSARTDTQYF
TGTGCGATTTCTAGCGCCCGCACAGATACGCAGTATTTT
>-|TRBJ2-7|-|TRBV27
CASNWQGRGYEQYF
TGTGCCAGCAACTGGCAGGGTCGAGGCTACGAGCAGTACTTC
>few|TRBJ2-5|-|TRBV29-1
CSVSEYQETQYF
TGCAGCGTGTCGGAGTACCAAGAGACCCAGTACTTC
>-|TRBJ1-1|TRBD1|TRBV29-1
CSVVQGETEAFF
TGCAGCGTTGTCCAGGGGGAAACTGAAGCTTTCTTT
>-|TRBJ2-7|TRBD1|TRBV28
CASNGRTGGLTYEQYF
TGTGCCAGCAACGGAAGGACAGGGGGCCTGACCTACGAGCAGTACTTC
>-|TRBJ2-3|-|TRBV2
CASSVRGSGTDTQYF
TGTGCCAGCAGTGTCCGTGGGAGCGGAACAGATACGCAGTATTTT
>-|TRBJ2-1|TRBD2|TRBV7-8
CASSHRLAGGRGNEQFF
TGTGCCAGCAGCCATAGACTAGCGGGAGGAAGGGGCAATGAGCAGTTCTTC
>-|TRBJ2-7|-|TRBV6-6
CASSWGPNYEQYF
TGTGCCAGCAGTTGGGGTCCAAACTACGAGCAGTACTTC
>once|TRBJ2-5|TRBD2|TRBV19
CASSHYGAGGQETQYF
TGTGCCAGTAGCCACTACGGGGCGGGGGGCCAAGAGACCCAGTACTTC
>-|TRBJ1-1|-|TRBV29-1
CSVDGGWDTEAFF
TGCAGCGTTGATGGCGGTTGGGACACTGAAGCTTTCTTT
>-|TRBJ2-3|-|TRBV5-4
CASSLDGGNTDTQYF
TGTGCCAGCAGCTTGGACGGGGGCAACACAGATACGCAGTATTTT
>-|TRBJ2-3|-|TRBV9
CASSPGVADTQYF
TGTGCCAGCAGCCCCGGAGTCGCAGATACGCAGTATTTT
>few|TRBJ2-7|TRBD2|TRBV7-9
CASSAGSVLAGPPYEQYF
TGTGCCAGCAGCGCAGGAAGCGTACTAGCGGGGCCGCCCTACGAGCAGTACTTC
>-|TRBJ1-1|-|TRBV6-5
CASSYLQKAFF
TGTGCCAGCAGTTACTTACAGAAAGCTTTCTTT
>few|TRBJ1-4|TRBD1|TRBV29-1
CSVKTGSNEKLFF
TGCAGCGTGAAGACAGGGTCTAATGAAAAACTGTTTTTT
>-|TRBJ2-1|-|TRBV19
CASSRALYNEQFF
TGTGCCAGTAGCCGGGCACTCTACAATGAGCAGTTCTTC
>-|TRBJ2-5|-|TRBV9
CASSVRGAGTQYF
TGTGCCAGCAGCGTCCGGGGAGCGGGGACCCAGTACTTC
>-|TRBJ1-4|TRBD1|TRBV4-3
CASSSGWLTGVEKLFF
TGCGCCAGCAGCAGCGGGTGGTTGACAGGGGTCGAAAAACTGTTTTTT
>-|TRBJ2-3|-|TRBV7-2
CASSYFRGTDTQYF
TGTGCCAGCAGCTATTTCAGGGGAACAGATACGCAGTATTTT
>-|TRBJ2-7|TRBD1|TRBV27
CASSRTGVIYEQYF
TGTGCCAGCAGTAGGACAGGGGTGATCTACGAGCAGTACTTC
>-|TRBJ2-5|TRBD1|TRBV6-6
CASSSGGLGTQYF
TGTGCCAGCAGTTCAGGGGGCTTGGGGACCCAGTACTTC
>-|TRBJ1-1|-|TRBV5-1
CASSSGRSTEAFF
TGCGCCAGCAGCTCGGGTCGTAGCACTGAAGCTTTCTTT